These 22 T cell receptor beta chains were all obtained from the same sample, sequenced in a study of shared clonotypes between healthy human individuals. The method was immunoSEQ multiplex PCR; TCRdb's version includes in-frame clones alone and lacks a portion of them. The sample lists about 1.5 million clones, about 98% seen once, with roughly 0.45% in the top ten. Sample: naive CD4+ T cells sorted from blood. Subset specified: CD45RA+ positively selected. All receptors come from a man younger than 45 in good health.

The chain combines TRBV2 with TRBJ2-3; maybe TRBD2 (6 bases). Per germline, CDR1 SNHLY and CDR2 FYNNEI. The CDR3 runs to 14 residues. Trimming shortened V by 6 bases and J by 2 bases, and 12 bases separated the two germline ends. The CDR3 DNA sequence: TGTGCCAGCAGGGGGAGGTTGATCACAGATACGCAGTATTTT. This gives the protein CASRGRLITDTQYF.

This chain joins TRBV5-6 and TRBJ2-5; D unclear. Trimming left V 0 bases short and J 2 bases short, with 5 bases between. This CDR3 has 13 amino acids. Germline loops: CDR1 SGHDT, CDR2 YYEEEE. DNA of the CDR3: TGTGCCAGCAGCTTGGTACAGCAAGAGACCCAGTACTTC. It codes for CASSLVQQETQYF.

This clone was seen only once. This chain links TRBV28 with TRBJ2-7, with 10 bases identical to TRBD1. Germline CDR1 reads MDHEN; CDR2 reads SYDVKM. Trimming took 4 bases from V and 1 from J; bases not matched to a gene: 7. The CDR3 has 16 amino acids. The CDR3 sequence: CASSSSPGQGSYEQYF. The DNA of the CDR3 is TGTGCCAGCAGTTCCTCCCCGGGACAGGGGTCCTACGAGCAGTACTTC.

The chain links TRBV18 to TRBJ2-5; unclear D gene. The CDR3 contains 14 residues. CDR1 and CDR2 (germline): KGHSH, LQKENI. V lost 2 bases and J lost 5, with 12 bases in between. CDR3 DNA sequence: TGTGCCAGCTCACCATCCGGCTTGGGGGAGACCCAGTACTTC. Translation gives CASSPSGLGETQYF. The entire variable domain, with the rest obtained from reference TRBV18 and TRBJ2-5, is as follows: NAGVMQNPRHLVRRRGQEARLRCSPMKGHSHVYWYRQLPEEGLKFMVYLQKENIIDESGMPKERFSAEFPKEGPSILRIQQVVRGDSAAYFCASSPSGLGETQYFGPGTRLLVL.

The chain uses TRBV9 and TRBJ2-7; D call uncertain. Germline-derived CDR1 and CDR2 are SGDLS and YYNGEE. Trimming stripped 2 bases from V and 5 bases from J, with 20 bases between. The CDR3 runs 16 residues. DNA of the CDR3: TGTGCCAGCAGCGTCAAATCTCTAGGGCCTCCCCACGAGCAGTACTTC. Residues: CASSVKSLGPPHEQYF.

The V and J genes are TRBV5-8 and TRBJ1-1; possible D gene TRBD1, 5 bases. The V gene lost 4 bases and the J gene lost 10 bases, with 8 bases spanning the gap. The germline CDR1 and CDR2 sequences are SGHTS and YDEGEE. The CDR3 is 10 residues long. For the CDR3, the DNA is TGTGCCAGCAGCGCAGGGAGAGCTTTCTTT. As protein: CASSAGRAFF.

The V call is TRBV2, the J call TRBJ1-2; D ambiguous. V lost 4 bases, J lost 6 bases, and 12 bases lay in between. Germline CDR1 reads SNHLY; CDR2 reads FYNNEI. The CDR3 extends over 13 amino acids. The CDR3 sequence is CASSAEAGNGYTF. CDR3 DNA: TGTGCCAGCAGTGCAGAGGCAGGTAATGGCTACACCTTC.

The chain links TRBV7-2 to TRBJ1-5; 7 nucleotides line up with TRBD1. Trimming at V came to 4 bases and at J to 8 bases, leaving 8 bases not matched to a gene. Looked up from germline, CDR1 is SGHTA and CDR2 is FQGNSA. The CDR3 loop spans 14 amino acids. The CDR3 sequence is CASSSTTGREPQHF. The CDR3 bases are TGTGCCAGCAGCTCGACGACAGGGCGCGAGCCCCAGCATTTT.

The chain joins TRBV18 to TRBJ2-2; no reliable D call. Germline V gene data show CDR1 as KGHSH and CDR2 as LQKENI. With 1 base removed from V and 5 bases from J, the gap between germline ends came to 14 bases. This CDR3 is built from 16 residues. The CDR3, as DNA: TGTGCCAGCTCACCACTCGAGCCCTCCTGGACCGGGGAGCTGTTTTTT. Translated, it gives CASSPLEPSWTGELFF.

This chain joins TRBV19 and TRBJ1-4; 9 bases match TRBD1. This CDR3 is built from 15 residues. With V trimmed by 4 bases and J by 8 bases, 8 bases remained unmatched. Germline-derived CDR1 and CDR2 are LNHDA and SQIVND (reference sequence). The CDR3 DNA reads TGTGCCAGTAGTAGAACCGGGACAGGGAAGGAAAAACTGTTTTTT. Its protein is CASSRTGTGKEKLFF. Full variable domain (remainder filled in from reference TRBV19 and TRBJ1-4): DGGITQSPKYLFRKEGQNVTLSCEQNLNHDAMYWYRQDPGQGLRLIYYSQIVNDFQKGDIAEGYSVSREKKESFPLTVTSAQKNPTAFYLCASSRTGTGKEKLFFGSGTQLSVL.

The CDR3 is CASRGSNYGYTF. In nucleotides, the CDR3 is TGTGCCAGTAGGGGCAGCAACTATGGCTACACCTTC. The gene calls are TRBV19 and TRBJ1-2; D unresolved. The CDR3 contains 12 residues. V shed 6 bases and J shed 2 bases, with 7 bases lying between them. Germline CDR1 and CDR2: LNHDA and SQIVND (reference sequence).

The rearrangement uses TRBV13 and TRBJ2-1; 10 bases are a match to TRBD2. Trimming at V came to 2 bases and at J to 7 bases, leaving 5 bases not matched to a gene. CDR3 length: 15 amino acids. Germline CDR1 and CDR2: PRHDT and FYEKMQ (reference sequence). The CDR3 region has the DNA TGTGCCAGCAGCTTAACTAGCGGGACGGGAAATGAGCAGTTCTTC. Protein sequence: CASSLTSGTGNEQFF.

This rearrangement joins TRBV19 to TRBJ2-1; 9 positions agree with TRBD2. The V gene end was trimmed by 1 base and the J gene end by 15 bases; junction bases not matched to a gene: 16. Germline assignment: CDR1 LNHDA and CDR2 SQIVND (reference sequence). There are 16 residues in the CDR3. This chain's CDR3 is CASSIGVGLASPLRFF. The CDR3 nucleotides are TGTGCCAGTAGTATAGGGGTTGGACTAGCGTCTCCCTTGCGGTTCTTC.

The V call is TRBV7-8, the J call TRBJ2-2; no firm D call. The V gene lost 0 bases and the J gene lost 2 bases, with 22 bases spanning the gap. The CDR3 runs 20 residues. CDR1 is SGHVS, CDR2 FQNEAQ, per germline. The CDR3 here is CASSLASPRLWTLNTGELFF. CDR3 nucleotide sequence: TGTGCCAGCAGCTTAGCGTCCCCTCGCCTTTGGACCCTCAACACCGGGGAGCTGTTTTTT. Variable domain in full (rest from reference TRBV7-8 and TRBJ2-2): GAGVSQSPRYKVAKRGQDVALRCDPISGHVSLFWYQQALGQGPEFLTYFQNEAQLDKSGLPSDRFFAERPEGSVSTLKIQRTQQEDSAVYLCASSLASPRLWTLNTGELFFGEGSRLTVL.

The chain uses TRBV18 and TRBJ1-3; 10 positions agree with TRBD1. The CDR3 runs 19 residues. Germline values: CDR1 KGHSH, CDR2 LQKENI. The V segment lost 1 base and the J segment 4 bases; nucleotides outside the gene matches: 13. The CDR3 DNA is TGTGCCAGCTCACCACGCCCCGGACAGGGGGAGAGGGGCGGAAACACCATATATTTT. Residues: CASSPRPGQGERGGNTIYF.

This sequence joins TRBV5-6 and TRBJ2-7; 9 nucleotides align to TRBD1. The CDR3 has 15 amino acids. Trimming at V came to 3 bases and at J to 3 bases, leaving 7 bases not matched to a gene. Per the germline V gene, CDR1 is SGHDT and CDR2 is YYEEEE. The CDR3 sequence is CASSWGTGKGYEQYF. The CDR3 nucleotides are TGTGCCAGCAGCTGGGGGACAGGGAAGGGCTACGAGCAGTACTTC.

This clone was seen a single time. This sequence joins TRBV9 and TRBJ2-1; the match to TRBD2 covers 13 bases. The CDR3 consists of 17 residues. Per germline, CDR1 SGDLS and CDR2 YYNGEE. The junction had 4 bases not matched to a gene; V was cut back by 4 bases and J by 0 bases. The CDR3 here is CASSHWTSGSSYNEQFF. Here the CDR3 DNA reads TGTGCCAGCAGCCACTGGACTAGCGGGAGCTCCTACAATGAGCAGTTCTTC.

The V call is TRBV5-5, the J call TRBJ1-1, with 11 bases that match TRBD1. In germline, CDR1 is SGHKS, CDR2 YYEKEE (reference sequence). J lost 2 bases, V lost 2 bases, and 11 bases had no gene match. The CDR3 spans 18 residues. This chain's CDR3 is CASSLITPDRGPNTEAFF. In nucleotides, the CDR3 is TGTGCCAGCAGCTTAATCACCCCGGACAGGGGGCCTAACACTGAAGCTTTCTTT.

The CDR3: CASSVGSGTYEQYF. As DNA, the CDR3 is TGTGCCAGCAGCGTAGGTAGCGGAACCTACGAGCAGTACTTC. The rearrangement joins TRBV9 to TRBJ2-7; D might be TRBD2 (6 bases). The CDR3 spans 14 residues. Germline CDR1 is SGDLS and CDR2 is YYNGEE. Trimming pared 0 bases from V and 2 bases from J, leaving 9 bases between.

This chain links TRBV14 with TRBJ2-3; 10 bases are a match to TRBD1. CDR3 size: 16 residues. The germline gives CDR1 SGHDN, CDR2 FVKESK. Trimming cost V 5 bases and J 4 bases; bases outside gene matches: 9. In DNA, the CDR3 is TGTGCCAGCAGCTACCGGGACAGGGGATATCCAGATACGCAGTATTTT. The encoded protein is CASSYRDRGYPDTQYF.

The chain combines TRBV30 with TRBJ2-7; D not certain. This CDR3 contains 12 residues. Germline assignment: CDR1 GTSNPN and CDR2 SVGIG (reference sequence). Trimming cost V 3 bases and J 6 bases, with 12 bases left between them. CDR3 DNA sequence: TGTGCCTGGAGCCCCGATGGGTTCGAGCAGTACTTC. Its protein is CAWSPDGFEQYF. Full variable domain (outside the CDR3, taken from reference TRBV30 and TRBJ2-7): SQTIHQWPATLVQPVGSPLSLECTVEGTSNPNLYWYRQAAGRGLQLLFYSVGIGQISSEVPQNLSASRPQDRQFILSSKKLLLSDSGFYLCAWSPDGFEQYFGPGTRLTVT.

The chain uses TRBV29-1 and TRBJ2-1; TRBD1 is a possible D gene (5 bases). The CDR3 has 16 residues. Trimming pared 4 bases from V and 2 bases from J, leaving 18 bases between. Germline values: CDR1 SQVTM, CDR2 ANQGSEA. The CDR3 DNA is TGCAGCGTTGTTTTTGCCCTACAGGTAACCTACAATGAGCAGTTCTTC. It codes for CSVVFALQVTYNEQFF.